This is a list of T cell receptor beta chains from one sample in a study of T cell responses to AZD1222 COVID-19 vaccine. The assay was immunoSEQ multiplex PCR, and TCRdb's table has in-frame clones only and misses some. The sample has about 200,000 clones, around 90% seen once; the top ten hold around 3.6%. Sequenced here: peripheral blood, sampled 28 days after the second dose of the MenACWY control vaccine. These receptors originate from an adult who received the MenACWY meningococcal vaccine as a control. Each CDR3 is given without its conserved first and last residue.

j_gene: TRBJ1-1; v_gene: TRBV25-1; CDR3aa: ASSELTGGRAEAF
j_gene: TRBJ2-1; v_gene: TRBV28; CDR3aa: ASSLPALGVRNEQF
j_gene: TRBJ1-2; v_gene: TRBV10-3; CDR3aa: AISEDRDYGYT
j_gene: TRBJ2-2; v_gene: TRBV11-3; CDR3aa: ASSLGEHLAAGHGELF
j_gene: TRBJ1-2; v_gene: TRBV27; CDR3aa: ASSVKPGLYGYT
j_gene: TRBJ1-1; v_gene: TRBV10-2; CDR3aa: ASSIAQGGRPEAF
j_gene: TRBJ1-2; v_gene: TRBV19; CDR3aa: ASSNRGQGYGYT
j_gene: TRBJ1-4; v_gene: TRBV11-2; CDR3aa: ASSLGFSRNEKLF
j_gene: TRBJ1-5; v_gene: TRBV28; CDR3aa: ATLQGGVQPQH
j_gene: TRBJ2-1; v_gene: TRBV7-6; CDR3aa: ASSQGGVNEQF
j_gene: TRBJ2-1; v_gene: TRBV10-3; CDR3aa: ASTLGGSRGVDNEQF
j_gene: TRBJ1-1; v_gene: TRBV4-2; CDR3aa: ASSPGHWENTEAF
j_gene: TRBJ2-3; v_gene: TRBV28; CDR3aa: ASSAERAPSTDTQY
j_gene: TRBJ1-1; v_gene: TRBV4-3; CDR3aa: ASSHDRRDLNTEAF
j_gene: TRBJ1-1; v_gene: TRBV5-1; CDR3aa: ASRPDRELAAF
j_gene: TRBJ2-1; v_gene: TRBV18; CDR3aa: ASSPLEQGGEQF
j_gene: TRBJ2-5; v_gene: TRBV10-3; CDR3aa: AISDSTSGRGETQY
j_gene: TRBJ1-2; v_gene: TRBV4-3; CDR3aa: ASSQAIGTAYGYT
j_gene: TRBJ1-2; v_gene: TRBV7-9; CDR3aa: ASSPTGEAYGYT
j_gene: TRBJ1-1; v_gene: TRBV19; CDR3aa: ASSTQVNTEAF
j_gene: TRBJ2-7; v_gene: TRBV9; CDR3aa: ASSSSDRVYEQY
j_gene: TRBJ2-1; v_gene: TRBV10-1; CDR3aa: ASRSPGNEQF
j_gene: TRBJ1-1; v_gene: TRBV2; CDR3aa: ASRTEGNTEAF
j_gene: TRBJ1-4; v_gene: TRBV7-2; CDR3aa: ASSLSVGWEEKLF
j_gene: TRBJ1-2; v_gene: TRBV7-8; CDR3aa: ASSLGDRGYGYT
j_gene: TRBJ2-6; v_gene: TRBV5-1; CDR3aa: ASSSGTGITSSGANVLT
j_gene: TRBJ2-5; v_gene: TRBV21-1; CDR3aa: ASSNLRKTQY
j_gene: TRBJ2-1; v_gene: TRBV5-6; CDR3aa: ASNPPSRRPFYNEQF
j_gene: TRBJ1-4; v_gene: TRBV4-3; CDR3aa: ASSQTSNKEKLF
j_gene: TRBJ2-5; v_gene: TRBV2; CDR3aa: ASSASSGRGETQY
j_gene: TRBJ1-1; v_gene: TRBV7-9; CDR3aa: ASSPNIGTTEAF
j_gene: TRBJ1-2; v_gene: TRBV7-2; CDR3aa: ASSPLANYGYT
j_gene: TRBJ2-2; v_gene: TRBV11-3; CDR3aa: ASSSQSGEGAHTGELF
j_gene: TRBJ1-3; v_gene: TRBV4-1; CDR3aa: ASSQRPGQIFSGNTIY
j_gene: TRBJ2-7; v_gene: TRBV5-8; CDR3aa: ASSFDRDYEQY
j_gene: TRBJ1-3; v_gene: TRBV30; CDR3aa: AWSGGDSRRAIY
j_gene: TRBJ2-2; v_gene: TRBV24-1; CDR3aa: ATSDPGQGTTGELF
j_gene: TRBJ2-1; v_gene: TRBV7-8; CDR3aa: ASSSRGFSYNEQF
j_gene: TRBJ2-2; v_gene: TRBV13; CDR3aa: ASSLRLAGVGAGELF
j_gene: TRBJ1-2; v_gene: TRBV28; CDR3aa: ASRGQGAGRYT
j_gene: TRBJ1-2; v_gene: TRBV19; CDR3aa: ALRGQGYQPSNYGYT
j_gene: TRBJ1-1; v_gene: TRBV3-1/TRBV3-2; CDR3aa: ASSQFTGTEAF
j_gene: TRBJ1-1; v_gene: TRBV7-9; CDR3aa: ASSLIRTEAF
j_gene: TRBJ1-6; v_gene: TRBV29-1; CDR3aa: SVVLEDGTLH
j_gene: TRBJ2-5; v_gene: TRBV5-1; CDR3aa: ASSWGLAEETQY